The text below deals with one T cell receptor beta chain. Its antigen has not been determined. Base qualities are missing; no much larger clone stands one base away. Measured from the cysteine to the phenylalanine, the CDR3 is 14 residues long. The retained sequence is limited to the CDR3, 42 bases, with the frame set at the first base. V lost 5 bases and J lost 2 bases, and the count of bases not matched to a germline gene is 4. According to the germline V gene, CDR1 reads MDHEN and CDR2 reads SYDVKM. The trial excluded patients who had a history of autoimmune disease or were on systemic immunosuppression. Peripheral blood for TCR sequencing was drawn from every dose cohort at baseline, at cycle 4 day 1 and at cycle 7 day 1. The samples were taken from a phase I, first-in-human, multicenter, open-label dose-escalation trial of ivuxolimab. Adults with locally advanced or metastatic melanoma, renal cell carcinoma, hepatocellular carcinoma or head and neck squamous cell carcinoma were enrolled in the trial. CD4+ and CD8+ T cells were sorted separately from peripheral blood before TCR sequencing.

This specimen comes from a study of OX40 agonist ivuxolimab in advanced cancers. About the investigation overall: The costimulatory receptor OX40 (CD134) was targeted by ivuxolimab, a fully human IgG2 agonistic monoclonal antibody. Intravenous ivuxolimab was administered to patients every 2 weeks at six dose levels: 0.01, 0.1, 0.3, 1.5, 3 and 10 mg/kg. Of the approximately 50 dose-escalation patients, hepatocellular carcinoma was present in some 19, melanoma in around 15, renal cell carcinoma in 9 and head and neck cancer in 9. The dose-escalation cohort was over 70% male with a mean age of roughly 60 years, ranging from about 23 to 85. Prior anti-PD-1, anti-PD-L1 or anti-CTLA-4 therapy was permitted, and approximately 39% of dose-escalation patients had received checkpoint inhibitors. Partial responses occurred in three dose-escalation patients, of whom one had hepatocellular carcinoma and two had cutaneous melanoma. Peripheral TCRbeta sequencing was intended to test whether TCR sequence diversity was altered and clonal T-cell expansion was caused by ivuxolimab. The paper covers the monotherapy dose-escalation part of the phase I ivuxolimab trial, which included N of about 56 patients.

Genomic DNA was extracted from sorted cells for sequencing of the TCRbeta CDR3 region. TCRbeta CDR3 regions were sequenced using the immunoSEQ Assay. The table comes from immuneACCESS by way of TCRdb, which keeps in-frame sequences with V and J called. Part of the clones is missing from these tables; in studies checked, under half for an unresolved V gene and the rest for unknown reasons. Across this sample there are about 44,000 clones, with 70% to 90% seen only once. Around 48% of the sample is in the top ten clones. Overall study outcomes, separate from this receptor: Low levels of normalized T-cell clonal expansion were also seen in some patients who did not respond. The antigen specificity of the peripheral T cells that underwent clonal expansion was not determined. After ivuxolimab, expanded clones were on average more numerous among CD8+ T cells than among CD4+ T cells. Partial responders in the 0.1-3.0 mg/kg groups had among the lowest normalized peripheral clonal expansion, especially among CD8+ T cells. Clonal expansion of both CD4+ and CD8+ blood T cells was observed from baseline to week 6 at doses 0.1 to 3.0 mg/kg.

The source is an adult with an advanced solid tumor such as melanoma, head and neck, liver or kidney cancer. The V gene is TRBV28 and the J gene is TRBJ2-7, with 9 middle bases fitting TRBD2. The sample in question was CD4+ or CD8+ T cells sorted from blood, obtained in a trial of the OX40 agonist ivuxolimab. The DNA sequence follows: TGTGCCAGCAGTCCTAGCGGGGCCGCCTACGAGCAGTACTTC. It codes for CASSPSGAAYEQYF. Outside the CDR3, residues come from the reference TRBV28 and TRBJ2-7 proteins, so the full variable domain is: DVKVTQSSRYLVKRTGEKVFLECVQDMDHENMFWYRQDPGLGLRLIYFSYDVKMKEKGDIPEGYSVSREKKERFSLILESASTNQTSMYLCASSPSGAAYEQYFGPGTRLTVT.